Each of the 3 T cell receptor beta chains below was sequenced from the same sample in a study of blood T cell repertoires in COVID-19 (dated by TCRdb to 2018 to 2021). The library relied on the immunoSEQ multiplex PCR assay. As stored in TCRdb, this immuneACCESS dataset retains in-frame rearrangements with V and J assigned. A fraction of the clones does not appear; measured against another copy, unresolved V genes explain less than half of the discrepancy, and the remainder lacks a known reason. In all, the sample holds tens of thousands of clones, and 86% of those were seen once. 22% of the sample lies in the top ten. The specimen was peripheral blood. Source of these receptors: a woman older than 75 in a cohort sampled during active or convalescent COVID-19.

The chain employs TRBV14 and TRBJ1-3, with 9 nucleotides matching TRBD1. CDR3 length equals 15 residues. CDR1 is SGHDN, CDR2 FVKESK, per germline. Losses at the gene ends were 2 bases for V and 2 bases for J; bases not matched to a gene: 1. For the CDR3, the DNA is TGTGCCAGCAGCCAAAACAGGGGGCCTGGAAACACCATATATTTT. It encodes CASSQNRGPGNTIYF. The whole variable domain, remainder taken from reference TRBV14 and TRBJ1-3, is EAGVTQFPSHSVIEKGQTVTLRCDPISGHDNLYWYRRVMGKEIKFLLHFVKESKQDESGMPNNRFLAERTGGTYSTLKVQPAELEDSGVYFCASSQNRGPGNTIYFGEGSWLTVV.

This clone has at least ten counts. J is TRBJ2-7 and V is TRBV2; maybe TRBD1 (6 bases). CDR3 length: 15 residues. Germline V CDR1 and CDR2: SNHLY, FYNNEI. V lost 4 bases and J 3 bases, leaving 16 bases between the germline ends. CDR3 loop: CASSGAGERGYEQYV. CDR3 coding DNA: TGTGCCAGCAGTGGTGCAGGGGAACGGGGCTACGAGCAGTACGTC.

This clone was counted only a few times. This sequence joins TRBV13 and TRBJ1-3, with 8 bases aligning to TRBD1. CDR1 and CDR2 (germline): PRHDT, FYEKMQ (reference sequence). This CDR3 has 15 amino acids. The V gene end was trimmed by 4 bases and the J gene end by 0 bases; junction bases not matched to a gene: 2. The CDR3 loop is CASSSGQASGNTIYF. The CDR3 bases are TGTGCCAGCAGCTCGGGACAGGCCTCTGGAAACACCATATATTTT.